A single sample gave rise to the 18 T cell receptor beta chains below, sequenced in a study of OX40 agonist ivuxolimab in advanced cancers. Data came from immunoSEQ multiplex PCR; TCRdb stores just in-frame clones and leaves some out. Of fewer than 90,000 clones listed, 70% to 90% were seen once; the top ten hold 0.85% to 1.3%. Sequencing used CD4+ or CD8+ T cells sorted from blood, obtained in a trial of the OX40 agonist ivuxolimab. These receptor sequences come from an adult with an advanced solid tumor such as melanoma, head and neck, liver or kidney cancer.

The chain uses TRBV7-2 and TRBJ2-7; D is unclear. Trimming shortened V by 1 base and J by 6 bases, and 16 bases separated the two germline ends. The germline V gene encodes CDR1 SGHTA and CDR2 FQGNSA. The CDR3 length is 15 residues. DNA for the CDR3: TGTGCCAGCAGCTTAGTTTCTACAGCCTCGGGCGAGCAGTACTTC. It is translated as CASSLVSTASGEQYF.

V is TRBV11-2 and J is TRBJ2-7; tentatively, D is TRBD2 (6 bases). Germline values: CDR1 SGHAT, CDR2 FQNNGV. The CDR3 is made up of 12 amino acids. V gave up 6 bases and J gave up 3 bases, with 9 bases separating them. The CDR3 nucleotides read TGTGCCAGCAGAGGTAGCGGCTACGAGCAGTACTTC. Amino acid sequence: CASRGSGYEQYF.

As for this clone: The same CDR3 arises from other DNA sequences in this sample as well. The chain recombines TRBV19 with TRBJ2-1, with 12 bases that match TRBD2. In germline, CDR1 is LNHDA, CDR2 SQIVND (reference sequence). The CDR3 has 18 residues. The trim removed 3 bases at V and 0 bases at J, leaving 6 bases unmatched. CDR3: CASSIRLAGASSYNEQFF. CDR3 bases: TGTGCCAGTAGTATTCGACTAGCGGGGGCGAGCTCCTACAATGAGCAGTTCTTC.

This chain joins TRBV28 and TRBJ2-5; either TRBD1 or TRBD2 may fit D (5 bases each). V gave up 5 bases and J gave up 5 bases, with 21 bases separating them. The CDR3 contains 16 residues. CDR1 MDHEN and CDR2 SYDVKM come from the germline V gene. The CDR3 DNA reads TGTGCCAGCAGTCTCGCCGGGGCAGAGGATCGGGAGACCCAGTACTTC. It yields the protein CASSLAGAEDRETQYF.

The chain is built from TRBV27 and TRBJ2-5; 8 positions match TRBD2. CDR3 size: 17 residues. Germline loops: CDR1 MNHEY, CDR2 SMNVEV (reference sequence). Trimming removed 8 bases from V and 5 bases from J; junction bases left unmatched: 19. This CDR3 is CASRSGLAGGGRETQYF. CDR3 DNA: TGTGCCAGCCGTTCGGGGCTAGCGGGTGGGGGAAGGGAGACCCAGTACTTC.

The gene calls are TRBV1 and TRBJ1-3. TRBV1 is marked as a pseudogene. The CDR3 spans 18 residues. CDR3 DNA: TGCACCAGCAGCCAAGATGGGGGTATAGGGTCCGATGGAAACACCATATATTTT. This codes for CTSSQDGGIGSDGNTIYF.

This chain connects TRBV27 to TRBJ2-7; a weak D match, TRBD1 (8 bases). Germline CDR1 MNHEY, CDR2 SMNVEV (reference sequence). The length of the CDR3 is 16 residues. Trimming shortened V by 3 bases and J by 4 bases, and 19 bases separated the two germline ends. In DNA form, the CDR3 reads TGTGCCAGCAGTTTTACCGTGAACAGGGGGGGATACGAGCAGTACTTC. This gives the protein CASSFTVNRGGYEQYF.

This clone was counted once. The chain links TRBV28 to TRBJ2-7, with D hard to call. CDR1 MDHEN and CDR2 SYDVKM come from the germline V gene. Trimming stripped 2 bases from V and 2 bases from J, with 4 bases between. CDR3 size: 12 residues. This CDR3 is CASSLKAYEQYF. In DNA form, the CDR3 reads TGTGCCAGCAGTTTAAAAGCCTACGAGCAGTACTTC.

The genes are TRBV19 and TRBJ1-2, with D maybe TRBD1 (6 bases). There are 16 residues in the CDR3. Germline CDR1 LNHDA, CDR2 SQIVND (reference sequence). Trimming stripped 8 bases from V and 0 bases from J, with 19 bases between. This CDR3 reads CASSLNRVRANYGYTF. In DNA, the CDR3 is TGTGCCAGTTCCCTCAACAGGGTAAGAGCTAACTATGGCTACACCTTC.

The CDR3 DNA reads TGTGCCAGCAGCCGGGGGGGGGCCCAAGAGACCCAGTACTTC. Its translation is CASSRGGAQETQYF. The chain links TRBV28 to TRBJ2-5; 8 bases are a match to TRBD2. CDR1 and CDR2 (germline): MDHEN, SYDVKM. V dropped 6 bases and J dropped 1; count of bases not matched to a gene: 4. The CDR3 totals 14 residues.

The CDR3 bases are TGTGCCAGCAGCCCGTCACGGGCACCCCCAAAGTATGGCTACACCTTC. Its translation: CASSPSRAPPKYGYTF. V usage is TRBV7-2 and J usage is TRBJ1-2; the D is unclear. CDR3 length: 16 residues. Germline V gene sequence: CDR1 SGHTA, CDR2 FQGNSA. V was trimmed by 5 bases and J by 5 bases, leaving 21 bases between them.

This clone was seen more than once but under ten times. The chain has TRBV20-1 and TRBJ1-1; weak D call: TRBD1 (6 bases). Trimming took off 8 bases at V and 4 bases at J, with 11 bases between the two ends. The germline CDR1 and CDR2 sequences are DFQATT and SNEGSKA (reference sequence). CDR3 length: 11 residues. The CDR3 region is CSLTGFTEAFF. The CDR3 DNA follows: TGCAGTCTCACAGGGTTCACTGAAGCTTTCTTT.

The CDR3 protein is CASGNVGRGDEKLFF. The DNA of the CDR3 is TGTGCCAGCGGAAATGTGGGGAGGGGCGATGAAAAACTGTTTTTT. The chain employs TRBV6-5 and TRBJ1-4; the D gene is possibly TRBD1 (5 bases). V lost 8 bases, J lost 6 bases, and 19 bases lay in between. CDR3 length: 15 residues. The germline V gene has CDR1 MNHEY and CDR2 SVGAGI.

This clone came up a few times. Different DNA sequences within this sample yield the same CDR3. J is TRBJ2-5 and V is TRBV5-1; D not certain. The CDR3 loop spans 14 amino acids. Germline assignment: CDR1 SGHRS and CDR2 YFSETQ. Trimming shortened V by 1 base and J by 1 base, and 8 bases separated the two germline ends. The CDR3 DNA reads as TGCGCCAGCAGCTTGACAAGTGCCCAAGAGACCCAGTACTTC. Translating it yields CASSLTSAQETQYF.

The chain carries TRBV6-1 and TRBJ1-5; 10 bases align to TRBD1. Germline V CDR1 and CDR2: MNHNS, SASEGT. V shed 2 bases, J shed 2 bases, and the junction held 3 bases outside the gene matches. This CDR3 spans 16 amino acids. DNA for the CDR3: TGTGCCAGCAGTGAAAGGACAGGGGGTGGCAATCAGCCCCAGCATTTT. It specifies CASSERTGGGNQPQHF.

The CDR3 reads CASSYGHPLPPEAFF. In nucleotides, the CDR3 is TGTGCCAGCAGTTACGGGCACCCCCTACCCCCTGAAGCTTTCTTT. This chain links TRBV6-6 with TRBJ1-1; D call uncertain. This CDR3 spans 15 amino acids. V was clipped by 2 bases and J by 6 bases, with 16 bases between them. Germline lookup yields CDR1 MNHNY and CDR2 SVGAGI (reference sequence).

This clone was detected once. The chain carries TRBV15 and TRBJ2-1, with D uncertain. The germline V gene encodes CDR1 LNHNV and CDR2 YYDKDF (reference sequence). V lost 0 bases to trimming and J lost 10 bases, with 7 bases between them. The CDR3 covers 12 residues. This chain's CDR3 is CATSRDRAEQFF. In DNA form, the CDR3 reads TGTGCCACCAGCAGAGATAGAGCCGAGCAGTTCTTC.

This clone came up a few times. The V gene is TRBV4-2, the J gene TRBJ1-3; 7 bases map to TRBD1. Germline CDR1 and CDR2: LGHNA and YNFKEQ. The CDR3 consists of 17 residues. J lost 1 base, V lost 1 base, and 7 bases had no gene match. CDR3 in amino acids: CASSQGGQRLSGNTIYF. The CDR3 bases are TGTGCCAGCAGCCAAGGGGGACAGAGACTATCTGGAAACACCATATATTTT.